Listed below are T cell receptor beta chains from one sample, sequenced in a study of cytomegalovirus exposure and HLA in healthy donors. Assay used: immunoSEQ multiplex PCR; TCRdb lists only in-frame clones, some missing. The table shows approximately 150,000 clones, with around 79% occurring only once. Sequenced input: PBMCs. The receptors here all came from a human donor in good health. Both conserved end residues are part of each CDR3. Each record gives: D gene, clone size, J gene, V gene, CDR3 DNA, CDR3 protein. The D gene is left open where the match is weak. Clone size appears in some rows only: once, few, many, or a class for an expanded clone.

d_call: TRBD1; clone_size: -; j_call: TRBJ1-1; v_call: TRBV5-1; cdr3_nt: TGCGCCAGCAGCCAGTGGACAGGAGGAAACACTGAAGCTTTCTTT; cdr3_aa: CASSQWTGGNTEAFF
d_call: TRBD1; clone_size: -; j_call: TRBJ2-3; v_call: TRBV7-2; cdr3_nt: TGTGCCAGCAGCCCCCGACAGGGGGGGAGCACAGATACGCAGTATTTT; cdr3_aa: CASSPRQGGSTDTQYF
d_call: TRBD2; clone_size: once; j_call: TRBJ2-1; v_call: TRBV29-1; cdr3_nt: TGCAGCGTAGCAGCCACAGCGGGGGGTGGGGTCGATGAGCAGTTCTTC; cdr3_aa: CSVAATAGGGVDEQFF
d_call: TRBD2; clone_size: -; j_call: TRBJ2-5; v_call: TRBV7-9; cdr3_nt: TGTGCCAGCAGCTTAGACGTCGCTAGCGGGAGGGAGACCCAGTACTTC; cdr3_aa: CASSLDVASGRETQYF
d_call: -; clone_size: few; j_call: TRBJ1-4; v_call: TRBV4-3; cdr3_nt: TGCGCCAGCAGCCAAGGAATCGCAGGGGTATCAACTAATGAAAAACTGTTTTTT; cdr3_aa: CASSQGIAGVSTNEKLFF
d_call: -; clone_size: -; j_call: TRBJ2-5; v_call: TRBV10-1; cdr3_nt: TGCGCCAGCAGTGGAGGAGGTACCAAGACCCAGTACTTC; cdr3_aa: CASSGGGTKTQYF
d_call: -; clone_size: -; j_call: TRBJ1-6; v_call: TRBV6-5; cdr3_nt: TGTGCCAGCAGTTATAAGGGGGAAAATTCACCCCTCCACTTT; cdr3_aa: CASSYKGENSPLHF
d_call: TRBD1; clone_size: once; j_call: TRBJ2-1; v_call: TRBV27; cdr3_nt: TGTGCCAGCAGTTCCTATCCTGGACAGGGTGAAAATGAGCAGTTCTTC; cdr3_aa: CASSSYPGQGENEQFF
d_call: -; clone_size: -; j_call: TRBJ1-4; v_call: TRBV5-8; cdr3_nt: TGTGCCAGCACCTCACTTGAAAAACTGTTTTTT; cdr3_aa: CASTSLEKLFF
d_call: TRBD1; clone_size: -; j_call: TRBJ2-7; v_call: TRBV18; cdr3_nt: TGTGCCAGCTCACCAATATTGGGACAGGGTTACTACGAGCAGTACTTC; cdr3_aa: CASSPILGQGYYEQYF
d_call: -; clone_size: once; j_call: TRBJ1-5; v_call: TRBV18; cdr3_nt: TGTGCCAGCTCACCACCGGGGGGTCAGAACAATCAGCCCCAGCATTTT; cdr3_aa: CASSPPGGQNNQPQHF
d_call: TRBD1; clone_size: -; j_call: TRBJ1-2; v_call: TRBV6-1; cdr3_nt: TGTGCCAGCAGCAGACAGGGCCAAGGCTATGGCTACACCTTC; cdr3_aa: CASSRQGQGYGYTF
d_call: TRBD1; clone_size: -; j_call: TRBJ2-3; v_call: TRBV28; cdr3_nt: TGTGCCAGCAGTCCCCTAAGTTGGTCCGGGACAGCTAGCACAGATACGCAGTATTTT; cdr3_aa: CASSPLSWSGTASTDTQYF
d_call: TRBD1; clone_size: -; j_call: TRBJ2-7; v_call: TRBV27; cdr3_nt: TGTGCCAGCAGTTATGGGACAGGATACGAGCAGTACTTC; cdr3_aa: CASSYGTGYEQYF
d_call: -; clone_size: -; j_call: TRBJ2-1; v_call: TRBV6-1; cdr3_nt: TGTGCCAGCAAAGCGAATGAGCAGTTCTTC; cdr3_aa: CASKANEQFF